One T cell receptor beta chain is described in this entry. These data come from a study of blood T cell repertoires in COVID-19. Libraries were prepared by immunoSEQ multiplex PCR; TCRdb keeps only in-frame clonotypes and omits some of them. The sample holds tens of thousands of clones, 75% to 90% seen once. The CDR3 consists of 17 residues. The V and J ends lost 2 bases and 0 bases respectively, with 14 bases between them. The germline gives CDR1 MNHEY, CDR2 SVGEGT. The sequenced sample was peripheral blood. The origin of this receptor is an older woman with COVID-19, enrolled during active disease. The V call is TRBV6-2 or TRBV6-3, the J call TRBJ2-4, with D perhaps matching TRBD1 (6 bases). The CDR3 spells CASSYQDSQLAKNIQYF. CDR3 sequence (DNA): TGTGCCAGCAGTTACCAGGACAGTCAGCTAGCCAAAAACATTCAGTACTTC.